These T cell receptor beta chains were read from a single sample in a study of tumor-infiltrating lymphocytes in primary liver carcinoma. TCRdb independently ran MiXCR on the multiplex PCR reads; one entry per CDR3 protein. The top ten hold roughly 19% of the sample, which has more than 70,000 distinct CDR3 sequences, around 70% seen once. Sequencing was done on a sample of liver tumor tissue from sampling region 1. The receptors stem from a man aged 40-49 years with primary liver carcinoma and hepatitis B virus infection. The conserved cysteine and the conserved F or W are not part of the CDR3 here. The order of the fields is J gene, D gene, V gene, clone size, CDR3 protein. A D gene is named only where the DNA matches it firmly. Expanded clones get a size class; other rows say once, few or many, or leave the size out.

>TRBJ2-3|.|TRBV11-2|.
ASSLDLGGFTDTQY
>TRBJ2-6|.|TRBV12-3/TRBV12-4|many
ASSRAGANVLT
>TRBJ2-3|TRBD2|TRBV10-3|.
AIGVSTGLAGGVMHGDTQY
>TRBJ2-7|TRBD1|TRBV11-1|.
ASSPTGQGMYEQY
>TRBJ2-3|.|TRBV5-5|many
ASSPAVDTQY
>TRBJ1-1|.|TRBV6-6|.
VSSLGQDTEAF
>TRBJ2-3|TRBD2|TRBV29-1|many
SVVLASGSTDTQY
>.|.|TRBV6-1|.
TSSEPASGPYSRDTQH
>TRBJ2-2|TRBD1|TRBV4-1|many
ASRTNRGGRTGELF
>TRBJ2-2|.|TRBV5-1|many
ASSLQEHGELF
>TRBJ2-7|.|TRBV29-1|few
SARKGYEQY
>TRBJ1-1|.|TRBV12-3/TRBV12-4|.
ANSFGRRRTEAF
>TRBJ1-1|.|TRBV11-2|.
ASSRNGDTEAC
>TRBJ1-1|TRBD1|TRBV6-5|few
ASSYGTENTEAF
>TRBJ1-1|.|TRBV29-1|.
SVTRGEAC
>TRBJ1-4|.|TRBV12-3/TRBV12-4|.
ASSLHRANEKLF
>TRBJ2-1|TRBD2|TRBV24-1|.
ATSDDTSGRDEEF
>TRBJ2-7|TRBD1|TRBV12-3/TRBV12-4|.
TSCYRRQGGLYEQY
>TRBJ2-7|TRBD1|TRBV11-1|.
ASSLRQGIIGEQY
>TRBJ2-1|.|TRBV14|.
ASTQVGQDRHNEQF
>TRBJ1-1|.|TRBV10-3|many
AISESWGGTEAF
>TRBJ2-2|TRBD2|TRBV11-2|.
ASSLVALAGTGELP
>TRBJ1-1|.|TRBV11-2|.
TSSIAGSVTEAF
>TRBJ2-1|.|TRBV5-4|.
ARSLGLAENERF
>TRBJ2-4|.|TRBV6-6|many
ASSRTRELAKNIQY
>TRBJ2-1|.|TRBV6-1|.
SSSEWQGADEQF
>TRBJ2-5|TRBD1|TRBV28|.
ASSPHWTGEETQH
>TRBJ2-3|.|TRBV6-5|.
ASCYRAGSHTDTQY
>TRBJ2-7|TRBD2|TRBV28|.
ASSLTGGVYEQY
>TRBJ2-3|TRBD1|TRBV24-1|.
ATSASSPGIGPYGTDTLY
>TRBJ2-7|.|TRBV7-9|.
ASSPSSSYVQY
>TRBJ2-2|TRBD2|TRBV10-3|.
DISHAGTSGKVSGELF
>TRBJ2-7|.|TRBV12-3/TRBV12-4|once
TSSLGQFEEY
>TRBJ1-1|.|TRBV12-3/TRBV12-4|many
ASSLEGFTEAF
>TRBJ2-4|TRBD1|TRBV6-5|.
ASSPSGQGMNIQC
>TRBJ2-5|.|TRBV29-1|.
SGGEREETQC
>TRBJ2-5|.|TRBV7-8|.
ASSLAGIRETQY
>TRBJ2-1|.|TRBV11-1|.
ASGLKNSHIDQF
>TRBJ2-1|.|TRBV5-1|.
ASSLDLRSSYNEQF
>TRBJ1-1|.|TRBV6-6|.
ASSPTLVSRVNTEAF